Below are 14 T cell receptor beta chains sequenced from a single sample in a study of blood T cells in healthy people across ages. A sample-barcoded 5' primer and a J-beta primer mix were used in a second PCR of roughly 6 to 11 cycles. From the 5' RACE reads, TCRdb called clonotypes with MiXCR, one entry per CDR3 protein. The sample lists approximately 820,000 distinct CDR3 sequences, approximately 48% occurring once. The sample consisted of blood. All receptors derive from a man aged 55 to 70 in good health.

The chain employs TRBV3-1 and TRBJ2-5; D may be TRBD1 or TRBD2 (6 bases each). Trimming shortened V by 1 base and J by 2 bases, and 20 bases separated the two germline ends. CDR1 is LGHDT, CDR2 YNNKEL, per germline (reference sequence). The CDR3 runs to 18 residues. The CDR3 nucleotides read TGTGCCAGCAGCCAAGGTCTCCAATCGGGGGCCCAACAAGAGACCCAGTACTTC. As protein: CASSQGLQSGAQQETQYF.

V is TRBV20-1 and J is TRBJ2-7; D not resolved. The CDR3 extends over 15 amino acids. Germline V gene sequence: CDR1 DFQATT, CDR2 SNEGSKA (reference sequence). V gave up 0 bases and J gave up 0 bases, with 12 bases separating them. The CDR3 region has the DNA TGCAGTGCTAGAGATCCCCGACCAGCCTCCTACGAGCAGTACTTC. Translation: CSARDPRPASYEQYF.

This clonotype has only a few counts. V is TRBV20-1 and J is TRBJ1-6; D is perhaps TRBD1 (5 bases). The V end lost 6 bases, the J end lost 5 bases, and 17 bases lay between the germline ends. The germline CDR1 and CDR2 sequences are DFQATT and SNEGSKA (reference sequence). The CDR3 is made up of 15 amino acids. Written as DNA, the CDR3 is TGCAGTGCCCACACGGGGGGTCCTAATAATTCACCCCTCCACTTT. It is translated as CSAHTGGPNNSPLHF.

The chain is built from TRBV5-1 and TRBJ2-7; no clear D gene. The germline V gene has CDR1 SGHRS and CDR2 YFSETQ. V was pared by 4 bases and J by 5 bases, with 16 bases between. CDR3 length: 14 amino acids. The CDR3 reads CASSRDRIGHEQYF. CDR3 bases: TGCGCCAGCAGCCGCGATAGGATCGGCCACGAGCAGTACTTC.

The chain has TRBV20-1 and TRBJ2-5; TRBD2 matches 10 bases. This CDR3 has 14 amino acids. The germline CDR1 and CDR2 sequences are DFQATT and SNEGSKA (reference sequence). With V trimmed by 5 bases and J by 7 bases, 10 bases remained unmatched. The CDR3 spells CSAPRAGGDWTQYF. Here the CDR3 DNA reads TGCAGTGCTCCCCGAGCGGGGGGGGATTGGACCCAGTACTTC.

A few counts support this clonotype. CDR3 nucleotide sequence: TGTGCCAGCAGCGGCCCCTTAGCGGCGGCGTACGAGCAGTACTTC. It translates to CASSGPLAAAYEQYF. The chain links TRBV6-2 or TRBV6-3 to TRBJ2-7, with D perhaps TRBD2 (6 bases). V dropped 6 bases and J dropped 4 bases, with 19 bases sitting between them. The V gene's germline CDR1 is MNHEY and CDR2 SVGEGT. This CDR3 region has 15 residues.

The chain links TRBV5-1 to TRBJ1-1, with D possibly being TRBD1 (6 bases). V shed 3 bases and J shed 1 base, with 13 bases lying between them. This CDR3 spans 15 amino acids. The germline V gene has CDR1 SGHRS and CDR2 YFSETQ. The CDR3 nucleotides are TGCGCCAGCAGCTCCCACCCGGGGGCGAACACTGAAGCTTTCTTT. Amino acids: CASSSHPGANTEAFF.

The gene calls are TRBV20-1 and TRBJ1-6; D may be TRBD1 (5 bases). Trimming stripped 5 bases from V and 7 bases from J, with 18 bases between. Germline assignment: CDR1 DFQATT and CDR2 SNEGSKA (reference sequence). The CDR3 sequence is 15 residues long. CDR3 coding DNA: TGCAGTGCTCGAGGATCGGGGGGGAAAAATTCACCCCTCCACTTT. Translation gives CSARGSGGKNSPLHF.

The chain is built from TRBV5-1 and TRBJ2-3; TRBD2 aligns across 7 bases. Germline CDR1 and CDR2: SGHRS and YFSETQ. This CDR3 region has 14 residues. Trimming cost V 8 bases and J 4 bases; bases outside gene matches: 10. The CDR3 region has the DNA TGCGCCAGTGGTCTAGCGGCCGCCCCAGATACGCAGTATTTT. Translated, it gives CASGLAAAPDTQYF.

The chain carries TRBV12-3 or TRBV12-4 and TRBJ2-3, with TRBD2 matching over 8 bases. Trimming at V came to 7 bases and at J to 0 bases, leaving 6 bases not matched to a gene. CDR3 length: 15 residues. The CDR3 reads CASKGGGLSTDTQYF. The CDR3 DNA reads as TGTGCCAGCAAAGGCGGGGGGCTTAGCACAGATACGCAGTATTTT.

The chain recombines TRBV7-2 with TRBJ1-1; D is unresolved. Germline values: CDR1 SGHTA, CDR2 FQGNSA. The CDR3 has 15 residues. Trimming cost V 7 bases and J 7 bases, with 22 bases left between them. The CDR3 loop reads CASTPRPDAGSEAFF. The CDR3 region has the DNA TGTGCCAGCACCCCGAGGCCGGACGCGGGGAGTGAAGCTTTCTTT. Full variable domain (outside the CDR3, taken from reference TRBV7-2 and TRBJ1-1): GAGVSQSPSNKVTEKGKDVELRCDPISGHTALYWYRQSLGQGLEFLIYFQGNSAPDKSGLPSDRFSAERTGGSVSTLTIQRTQQEDSAVYLCASTPRPDAGSEAFFGQGTRLTVV.

This chain connects TRBV10-2 to TRBJ1-2; possibly TRBD1 for D (5 bases). This CDR3 has 13 amino acids. Trimming cost V 3 bases and J 8 bases, with 13 bases left between them. The germline gives CDR1 WSHSY, CDR2 SAAADI. The CDR3 loop reads CASSEPGRRGYTF. The CDR3 DNA is TGCGCCAGCAGTGAACCAGGGAGGCGGGGCTACACCTTC.

The rearrangement joins TRBV4-1 to TRBJ1-3; a possible D gene is TRBD1 (5 bases). The germline gives CDR1 MGHRA, CDR2 YSYEKL. This CDR3 is built from 15 residues. V was cut by 1 base and J by 9 bases, with 16 bases left in between. CDR3 region: CASSQGGTQVPTIYF. The DNA for the CDR3 is TGCGCCAGCAGCCAAGGCGGGACCCAAGTCCCCACCATATATTTT.

The chain carries TRBV5-1 and TRBJ2-1, with a tentative D call TRBD2 (7 bases). The CDR3 sequence is 16 residues long. V was cut by 1 base and J by 3 bases, with 14 bases left in between. Germline V gives CDR1 SGHRS, CDR2 YFSETQ. In DNA, the CDR3 is TGCGCCAGCAGCTTGAACGCCGGGGGGCACTACAATGAGCAGTTCTTC. Translated: CASSLNAGGHYNEQFF.